The sequence of this TCR beta chain was determined in a study of cytomegalovirus exposure and HLA in healthy donors. Primers for the PCR totalled 60 Vbeta and 13 Jbeta. The protocol was immunoSEQ multiplex PCR, while the TCRdb copy is restricted to in-frame clones and leaves out a portion. The sample consists of about 180,000 clones, 77% of them appearing once. Germline V gene sequence: CDR1 SGHNT, CDR2 YYREEE (reference sequence). CDR3 length: 15 amino acids. Trimming shortened V by 1 base and J by 2 bases, and 11 bases separated the two germline ends. The chain recombines TRBV5-4 with TRBJ2-3, with D maybe TRBD2 (6 bases). The sequence came from a man younger than 35 in good health and CMV-seronegative. Sequenced sample: PBMCs. The DNA of the CDR3 is TGTGCCAGCAGCTTGACTAGCAGGCCCACAGATACGCAGTATTTT. This encodes CASSLTSRPTDTQYF.